This T cell receptor (beta chain) was sequenced during a study of post-analysis software for immune sequencing data. Study-wide findings and caveats: Five or six TRBV segments, TRBV5-6, TRBV5-1 and TRBV20-1 among them, were found more frequent in patients than controls.

Points on this clonotype: The antigen is not known.

Germline V gene lookup returns CDR1 ENHRY and CDR2 SYGVKD. V was trimmed by 2 bases and J by 7 bases, leaving 12 bases between them. There are 14 residues in the CDR3. Libraries were made from TCR beta cDNA, and they carried unique molecular identifiers. TCRdb independently ran MiXCR on the PCR reads; one entry per CDR3 protein. The sample shows 700,000 to 800,000 distinct CDR3 sequences, about 27% of them seen only once. Material: blood. The clonotype was recovered from a girl between 5 and 17 years old with multiple sclerosis. The chain links TRBV10-3 to TRBJ1-5; the D is unclear. The CDR3 loop reads CAISEIAQAQPQHF. CDR3 sequence (DNA): TGTGCCATCAGTGAGATCGCCCAAGCCCAGCCCCAGCATTTT.